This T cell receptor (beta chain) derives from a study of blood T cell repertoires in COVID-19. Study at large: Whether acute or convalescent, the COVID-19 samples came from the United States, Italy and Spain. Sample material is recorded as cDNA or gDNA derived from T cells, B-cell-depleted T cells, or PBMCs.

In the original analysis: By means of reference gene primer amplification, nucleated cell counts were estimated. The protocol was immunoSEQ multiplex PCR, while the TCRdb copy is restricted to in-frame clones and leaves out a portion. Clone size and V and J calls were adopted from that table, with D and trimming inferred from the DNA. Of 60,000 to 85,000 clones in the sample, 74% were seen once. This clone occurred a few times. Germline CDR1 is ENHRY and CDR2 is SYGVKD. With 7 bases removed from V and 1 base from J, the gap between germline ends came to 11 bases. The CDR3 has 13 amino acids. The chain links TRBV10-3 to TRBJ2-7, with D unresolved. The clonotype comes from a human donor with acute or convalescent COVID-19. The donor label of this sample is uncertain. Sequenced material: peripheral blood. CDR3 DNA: TGTGCCATCACCGCGACTCCTTCCTACGAGCAGTACTTC. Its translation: CAITATPSYEQYF.